This section outlines one TCR beta chain sequence together with its context. Its antigen is still unknown. The data were obtained in a study of cytomegalovirus exposure and HLA in healthy donors. The CDR3 is 14 amino acids. The germline V gene has CDR1 KGHSH and CDR2 LQKENI. V was cut by 3 bases and J by 4 bases, with 12 bases left in between. Whereas donors were nominally healthy upon sampling, unrecorded immune exposures were probable. The PCR employed 60 Vbeta primers together with 13 Jbeta primers. Assay used: immunoSEQ multiplex PCR; TCRdb lists only in-frame clones, some missing. The sample includes 150,000 to 200,000 clones, 81% of them seen just once. Study observations and caveats: CMV serostatus was the only immune exposure information that was available. Researchers reported that a few CMV-associated chains were confirmed in vitro as CMV antigen-specific. TRBV6-2, TRBV6-3 and other indistinguishable V segments were excluded.

Sequencing input: PBMCs. The rearrangement joins TRBV18 to TRBJ2-5; TRBD1 might be the D (6 bases). The source of this sequence is a man aged 45-65 years in good health and CMV-seronegative. This CDR3 is CASSPGAGVETQYF. In DNA form, the CDR3 reads TGTGCCAGCTCACCGGGGGCCGGGGTAGAGACCCAGTACTTC.